A selection of T cell receptor beta chains follows, all from one sample in a study of cytotoxic CD8 clonotypes in ibrutinib-treated CLL. Method: immunoSEQ multiplex PCR; TCRdb's copy keeps in-frame clones and lacks some. The sample holds over 75,000 clones, 60% to 80% seen once. The sample consisted of PBMCs, taken after 12 months of ibrutinib treatment. The receptors were sampled from a human donor with chronic lymphocytic leukemia. The CDR3 runs from the conserved cysteine through the conserved F or W. D genes are given only for firm matches. Only some rows state a clone size, as once, few, many or a class for expanded clones.

>TRBJ1-2|few|TRBV5-1|.
TGCGCCAGCAGCCTCGTTCCGGACATCCGCGGGGGCTACACCTTC
CASSLVPDIRGGYTF
>TRBJ1-2|.|TRBV5-4|TRBD1
TGTGCCAGCAGCCAGCGGACAGGGGACTATGGCTACACCTTC
CASSQRTGDYGYTF
>TRBJ2-6|.|TRBV18|.
TGTGCCAGCTCACCTGTGACAGCCCAGTCTGGGGCCAACGTCCTGACTTTC
CASSPVTAQSGANVLTF
>TRBJ2-7|.|TRBV5-5|.
TGTGCCAGCAGCTTGTTGGCCCCTGAGCAGTACTTC
CASSLLAPEQYF
>TRBJ2-6|.|TRBV7-8|TRBD1
TGTGCCAGCAGCCCCCAAAGGGGGCAGGGGGTCTTCAACGTCCTGACTTTC
CASSPQRGQGVFNVLTF
>TRBJ1-1|.|TRBV4-2|.
TGTGCCAGCAGCCTACCGGGCCAGAGGGATGCTTTCTTT
CASSLPGQRDAFF
>TRBJ1-1|.|TRBV29-1|TRBD1
TGCAGCGTTGAATCGGGACAGGGGGTTGAAGCTTTCTTT
CSVESGQGVEAFF
>TRBJ1-5|few|TRBV12-5|.
TGTGCTAGTGGTCCGGGTTATAGCAATCAGCCCCAGCATTTT
CASGPGYSNQPQHF
>TRBJ2-3|.|TRBV7-9|.
TGTGCCAGCGAGGGGACCTATAGCACAGATACGCAGTATTTT
CASEGTYSTDTQYF
>TRBJ2-5|.|TRBV2|.
TGTGCCAGCGGGTCCCCGGGCGGAGAGACCCAGTACTTC
CASGSPGGETQYF
>TRBJ1-5|.|TRBV7-9|.
TGTGCCAGCAGCTCAGGGGTTCATCAGCCCCAGCATTTT
CASSSGVHQPQHF
>TRBJ1-2|.|TRBV4-2|.
TGTGCCAGCAGCCAAGAGAGGCAGTCGGGACTGCTAAACTATGGCTACACCTTC
CASSQERQSGLLNYGYTF
>TRBJ1-2|.|TRBV11-2|TRBD1
TGTGCCAGCGGGGACAGCAACCTTTTTAACTATGGCTACACCTTC
CASGDSNLFNYGYTF
>TRBJ2-7|.|TRBV27|TRBD2
TGTGCCAGCAGTTTATCGCTAGCGGGGTCCTACGAGCAGTACTTC
CASSLSLAGSYEQYF
>TRBJ1-3|.|TRBV7-8|.
TGTGCCAGCAGCTTAGTGACGAGCAACTCTGGAAACACCATATATTTT
CASSLVTSNSGNTIYF
>TRBJ2-5|once|TRBV7-6|TRBD1
TGTGCCAGCAGCAAAACCGGGACAGGGGGTCAAGAGACCCAGTACTTC
CASSKTGTGGQETQYF
>TRBJ2-2|.|TRBV6-5|.
TGTGCCAGCAGGGCAGGGACCGGGGAGCTGTTTTTT
CASRAGTGELFF
>TRBJ2-7|.|TRBV9|.
TGTGCCAGCAGCGTAGCACCTAACGCCTACGAGCAGTACTTC
CASSVAPNAYEQYF
>TRBJ2-7|.|TRBV9|.
TGTGCCAGCAGTCCGCCTCGGGCCCGCGGGGAGGAGCAGTACTTC
CASSPPRARGEEQYF
>TRBJ2-7|.|TRBV7-9|TRBD1
TGTGCCAGCAGCTTAGGGACAGGGGGAGGCTACGAGCAGTACTTC
CASSLGTGGGYEQYF
>TRBJ2-3|.|TRBV9|TRBD1
TGTGCCAGCAGCGTCAGGGGGCAAGATACGCAGTATTTT
CASSVRGQDTQYF
>TRBJ2-5|.|TRBV11-2|TRBD2
TGTGCCAGCAGCCAAGTCGGGGGGGCCGAGGAGACCCAGTACTTC
CASSQVGGAEETQYF
>TRBJ1-1|.|TRBV5-4|TRBD1
TGTGCCAGCAGCTTGGGCCGAAGGGGGCAGAGAAAGACTGAAGCTTTCTTT
CASSLGRRGQRKTEAFF
>TRBJ2-5|.|TRBV30|TRBD2
TGTGCCTGGAGTAGGAGTAGCGGGGGCCTGGAGACCCAGTACTTC
CAWSRSSGGLETQYF
>TRBJ2-7|few|TRBV10-1|.
TGCGCCAGCAGTGAGGGAAAAAGCTACGAGCAGTACTTC
CASSEGKSYEQYF
>TRBJ2-5|.|TRBV5-6|.
TGTGCCAGCAGGGACGGGTTGAGAGAGACCCAGTACTTC
CASRDGLRETQYF
>TRBJ1-1|.|TRBV6-5|.
TGTGCCAGCAGTTGGAGGAGGGTGGGTGAAGCTTTCTTT
CASSWRRVGEAFF
>TRBJ2-1|.|TRBV2|.
TGTGCCAGCAGTGAAGTCAGCAATGAGCAGTTCTTC
CASSEVSNEQFF
>TRBJ2-7|.|TRBV19|.
TGTGCCAGTAGCAACAGTTACTACGAGCAGTACTTC
CASSNSYYEQYF
>TRBJ2-2|.|TRBV5-1|.
TGCGCCAGCAGCTTGGCCGTCACCGGGGAGCTGTTTTTT
CASSLAVTGELFF
>TRBJ1-3|few|TRBV11-2|.
TGTGCCAGCAGCCGCACCGATCTAAGAAAGTCTGGAAACACCATATATTTT
CASSRTDLRKSGNTIYF
>TRBJ1-2|once|TRBV11-3|TRBD1
TGTGCCAGCAGCTTAGACGGACAGGAGTTAAACTATGGCTACACCTTC
CASSLDGQELNYGYTF
>TRBJ2-1|.|TRBV7-3|.
TGTGCCAGCAGCCCCCAGACAGCTTCCTACAATGAGCAGTTCTTC
CASSPQTASYNEQFF
>TRBJ1-1|.|TRBV13|.
TGTGCCAGCAGCTCGTCGGGCAGGGGGAACACTGAAGCTTTCTTT
CASSSSGRGNTEAFF
>TRBJ2-3|few|TRBV2|TRBD1
TGTGCCAGCAGGCCGACAGGGGGATCCCCAGATACGCAGTATTTT
CASRPTGGSPDTQYF
>TRBJ1-2|.|TRBV28|TRBD1
TGTGCCAGCAGACCGGGACAGAGAGCTAACTATGGCTACACCTTC
CASRPGQRANYGYTF
>TRBJ2-5|.|TRBV5-1|.
TGCGCCAGCAGCACGCAGGGGACCGACCAAGAGACCCAGTACTTC
CASSTQGTDQETQYF
>TRBJ2-3|.|TRBV25-1|TRBD2
TGTGCCAGCAGTGCCTGGACTAGCGGGGGAGATACGCAGTATTTT
CASSAWTSGGDTQYF
>TRBJ2-5|.|TRBV7-2|.
TGTGCCAGCAGCTTAAGGGGGAAGCAAGAGACCCAGTACTTC
CASSLRGKQETQYF
>TRBJ2-6|.|TRBV14|.
TGTGCCAGCAGCTTCACTTTAGAAAGCTCTGGGGCCAACGTCCTGACTTTC
CASSFTLESSGANVLTF
>TRBJ1-6|.|TRBV5-1|.
TGCGCCAGCAGCTTGGTTGGGGGTTATAATTCACCCCTCCACTTT
CASSLVGGYNSPLHF
>TRBJ1-5|few|TRBV10-2|.
TGCGCCAGCAGTGAGAACTTCGGGGGGGGCGCATGGCAGCCCCAGCATTTT
CASSENFGGGAWQPQHF
>TRBJ2-3|.|TRBV7-2|.
TGTGCCAGCAGCGTCGACGGAGTAAGCACAGATACGCAGTATTTT
CASSVDGVSTDTQYF